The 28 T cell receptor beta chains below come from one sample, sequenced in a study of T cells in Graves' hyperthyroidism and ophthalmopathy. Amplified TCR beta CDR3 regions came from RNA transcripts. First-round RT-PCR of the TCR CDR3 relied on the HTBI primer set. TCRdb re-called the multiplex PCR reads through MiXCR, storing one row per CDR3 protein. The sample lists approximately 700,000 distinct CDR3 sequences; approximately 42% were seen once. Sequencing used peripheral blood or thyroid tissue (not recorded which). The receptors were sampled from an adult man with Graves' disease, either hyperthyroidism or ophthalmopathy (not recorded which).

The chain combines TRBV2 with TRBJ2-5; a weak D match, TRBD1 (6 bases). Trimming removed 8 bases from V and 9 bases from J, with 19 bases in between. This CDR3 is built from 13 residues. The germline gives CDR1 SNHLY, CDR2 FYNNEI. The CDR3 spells CASVRGIGQPQYF. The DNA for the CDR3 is TGTGCCAGCGTAAGGGGGATCGGGCAGCCCCAGTACTTC.

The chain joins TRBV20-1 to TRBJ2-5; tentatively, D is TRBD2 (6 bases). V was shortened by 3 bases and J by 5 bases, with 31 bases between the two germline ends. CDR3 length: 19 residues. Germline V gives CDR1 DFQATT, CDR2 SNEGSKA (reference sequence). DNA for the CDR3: TGCAGTGCTAGGATCGCCGTCACACCCGGGAGCCCGACTGGTGAGACCCAGTACTTC. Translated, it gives CSARIAVTPGSPTGETQYF.

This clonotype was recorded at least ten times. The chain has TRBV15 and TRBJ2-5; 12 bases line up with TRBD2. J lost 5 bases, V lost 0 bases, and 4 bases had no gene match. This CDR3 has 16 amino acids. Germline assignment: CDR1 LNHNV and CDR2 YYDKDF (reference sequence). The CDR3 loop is CATSRDTSGGIETQYF. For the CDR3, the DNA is TGTGCCACCAGCAGAGATACTAGCGGGGGGATCGAGACCCAGTACTTC.

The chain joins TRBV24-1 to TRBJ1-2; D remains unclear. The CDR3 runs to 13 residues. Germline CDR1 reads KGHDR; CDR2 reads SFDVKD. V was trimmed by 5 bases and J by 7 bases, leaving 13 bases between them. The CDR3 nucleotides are TGTGCCACCAGTGCGGCGTTTGGCCTTGGCTACACCTTC. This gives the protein CATSAAFGLGYTF.

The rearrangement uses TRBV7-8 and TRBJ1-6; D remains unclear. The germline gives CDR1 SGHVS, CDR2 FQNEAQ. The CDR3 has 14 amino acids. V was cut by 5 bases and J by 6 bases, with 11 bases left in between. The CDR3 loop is CASSQGPTNSPLHF. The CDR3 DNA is TGTGCCAGCAGCCAAGGACCGACTAATTCACCCCTCCACTTT.

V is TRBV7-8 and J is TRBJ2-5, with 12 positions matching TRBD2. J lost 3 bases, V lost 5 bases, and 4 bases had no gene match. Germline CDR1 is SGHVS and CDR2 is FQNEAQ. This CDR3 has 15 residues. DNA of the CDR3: TGTGCCAGCAGCACCCGGACTAGCGGGAAAGAGACCCAGTACTTC. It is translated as CASSTRTSGKETQYF.

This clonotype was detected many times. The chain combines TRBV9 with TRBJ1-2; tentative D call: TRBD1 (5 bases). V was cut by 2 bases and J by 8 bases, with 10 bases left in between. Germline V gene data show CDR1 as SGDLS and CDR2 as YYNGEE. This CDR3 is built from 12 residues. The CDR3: CASSVGTSGYTF. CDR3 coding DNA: TGTGCCAGCAGCGTCGGGACGAGCGGCTACACCTTC.

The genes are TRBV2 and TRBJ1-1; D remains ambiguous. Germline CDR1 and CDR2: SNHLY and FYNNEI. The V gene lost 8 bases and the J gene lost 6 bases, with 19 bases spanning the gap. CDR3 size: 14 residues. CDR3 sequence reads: CASVEPQVGSEAFF. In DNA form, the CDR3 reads TGTGCCAGCGTTGAGCCCCAGGTTGGCTCTGAAGCTTTCTTT.

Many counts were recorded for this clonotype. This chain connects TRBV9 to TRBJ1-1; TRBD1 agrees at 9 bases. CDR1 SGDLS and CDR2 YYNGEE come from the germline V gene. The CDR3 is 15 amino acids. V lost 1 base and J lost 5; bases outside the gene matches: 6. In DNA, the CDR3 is TGTGCCAGCAGCGTACGACAGGGGGAGGGGACTGAAGCTTTCTTT. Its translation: CASSVRQGEGTEAFF.

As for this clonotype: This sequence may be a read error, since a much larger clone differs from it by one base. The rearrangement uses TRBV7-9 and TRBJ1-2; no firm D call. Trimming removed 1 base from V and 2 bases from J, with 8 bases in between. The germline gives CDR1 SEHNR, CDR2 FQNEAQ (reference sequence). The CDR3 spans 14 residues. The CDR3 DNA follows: TGTGCCAGCAGCTTAGGTGGCATGAACTATGGCTACACCTTC. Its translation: CASSLGGMNYGYTF.

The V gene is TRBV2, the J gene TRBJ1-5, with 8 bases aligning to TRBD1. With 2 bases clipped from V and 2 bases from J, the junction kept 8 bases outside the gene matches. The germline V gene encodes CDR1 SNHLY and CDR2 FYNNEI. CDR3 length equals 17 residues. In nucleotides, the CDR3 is TGTGCCAGCAGTGAACGGACAGGGTTACTGGGCAATCAGCCCCAGCATTTT. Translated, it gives CASSERTGLLGNQPQHF. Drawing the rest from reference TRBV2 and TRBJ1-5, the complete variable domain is EPEVTQTPSHQVTQMGQEVILRCVPISNHLYFYWYRQILGQKVEFLVSFYNNEISEKSEIFDDQFSVERPDGSNFTLKIRSTKLEDSAMYFCASSERTGLLGNQPQHFGDGTRLSIL.

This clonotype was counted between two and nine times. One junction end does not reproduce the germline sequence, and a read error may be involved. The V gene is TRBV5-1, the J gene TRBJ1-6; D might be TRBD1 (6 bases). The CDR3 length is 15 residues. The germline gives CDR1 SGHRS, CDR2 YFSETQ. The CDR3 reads CASSNRQESNSPLHF. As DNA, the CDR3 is TGTGCCAGCAGCAACCGACAGGAATCTAATTCACCCCTCCACTTT.

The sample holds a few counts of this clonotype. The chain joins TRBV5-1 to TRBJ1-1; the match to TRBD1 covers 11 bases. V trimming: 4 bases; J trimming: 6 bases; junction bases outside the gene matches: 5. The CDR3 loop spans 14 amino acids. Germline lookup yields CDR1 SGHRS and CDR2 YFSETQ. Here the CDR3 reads CASSAGDRGAEAFF. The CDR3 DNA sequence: TGCGCCAGCAGCGCCGGGGACAGGGGGGCTGAAGCTTTCTTT.

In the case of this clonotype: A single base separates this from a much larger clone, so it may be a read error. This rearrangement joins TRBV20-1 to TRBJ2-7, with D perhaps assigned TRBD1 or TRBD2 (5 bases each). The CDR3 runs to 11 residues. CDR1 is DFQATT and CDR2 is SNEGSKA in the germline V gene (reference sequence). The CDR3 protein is CSVRGDYEQYF. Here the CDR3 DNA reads TGCAGCGTGAGGGGAGACTACGAGCAGTACTTC.

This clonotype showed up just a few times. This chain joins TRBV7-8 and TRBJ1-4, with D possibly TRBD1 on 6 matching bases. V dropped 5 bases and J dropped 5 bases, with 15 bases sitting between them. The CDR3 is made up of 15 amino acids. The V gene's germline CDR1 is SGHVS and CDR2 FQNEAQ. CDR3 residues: CASSQVDSSNEKLFF. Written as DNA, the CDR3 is TGTGCCAGCAGCCAAGTGGACAGTAGCAATGAAAAACTGTTTTTT.

CDR3 amino acids: CSATPEGLAWETQYF. CDR3 DNA: TGCAGTGCTACCCCTGAGGGACTAGCGTGGGAGACCCAGTACTTC. The V gene is TRBV20-1, the J gene TRBJ2-5; 10 nucleotides line up with TRBD2. This CDR3 contains 15 residues. The V gene end was trimmed by 4 bases and the J gene end by 5 bases; junction bases not matched to a gene: 10. In germline, CDR1 is DFQATT, CDR2 SNEGSKA (reference sequence).

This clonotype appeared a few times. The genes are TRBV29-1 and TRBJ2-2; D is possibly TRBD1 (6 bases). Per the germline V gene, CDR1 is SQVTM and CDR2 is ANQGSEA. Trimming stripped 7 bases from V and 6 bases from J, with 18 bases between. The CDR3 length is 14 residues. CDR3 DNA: TGCAGCGCCGTCCGCCTGGGGGCCGCCGGGGAGCTGTTTTTT. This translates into CSAVRLGAAGELFF.

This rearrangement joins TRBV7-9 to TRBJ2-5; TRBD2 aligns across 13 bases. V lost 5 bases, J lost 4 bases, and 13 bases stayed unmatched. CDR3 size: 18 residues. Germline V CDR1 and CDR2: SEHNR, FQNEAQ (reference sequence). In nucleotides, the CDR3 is TGTGCCAGCAGCACTAGCACCGGACTAGCGGGAGACAGAGAGACCCAGTACTTC. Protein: CASSTSTGLAGDRETQYF.

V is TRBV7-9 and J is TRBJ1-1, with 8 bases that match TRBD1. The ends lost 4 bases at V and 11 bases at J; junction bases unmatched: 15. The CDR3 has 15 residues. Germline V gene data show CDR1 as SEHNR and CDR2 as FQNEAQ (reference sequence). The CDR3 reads CASSSRQGSQPLAFF. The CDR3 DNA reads TGTGCCAGCAGCTCGAGACAGGGGTCCCAGCCCCTGGCTTTCTTT.

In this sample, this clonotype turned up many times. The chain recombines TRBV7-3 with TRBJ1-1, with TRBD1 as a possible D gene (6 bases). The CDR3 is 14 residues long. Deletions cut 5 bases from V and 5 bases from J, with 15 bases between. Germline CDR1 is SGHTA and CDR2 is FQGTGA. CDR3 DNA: TGTGCCAGCAGCCCAACTGGGGGGCGAACTGAAGCTTTCTTT. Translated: CASSPTGGRTEAFF.

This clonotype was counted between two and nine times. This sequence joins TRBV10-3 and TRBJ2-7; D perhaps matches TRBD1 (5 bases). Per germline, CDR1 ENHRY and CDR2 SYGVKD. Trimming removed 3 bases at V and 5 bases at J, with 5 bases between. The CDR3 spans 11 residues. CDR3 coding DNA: TGTGCCATCAGTGAAGGGGACGAGCAGTACTTC. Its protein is CAISEGDEQYF.

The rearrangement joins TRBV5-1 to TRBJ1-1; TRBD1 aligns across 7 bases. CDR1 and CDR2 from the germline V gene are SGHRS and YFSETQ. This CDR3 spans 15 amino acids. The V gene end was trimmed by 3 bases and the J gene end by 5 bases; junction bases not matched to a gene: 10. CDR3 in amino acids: CASSYPSGGGTEAFF. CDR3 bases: TGCGCCAGCAGCTACCCGTCAGGGGGGGGAACTGAAGCTTTCTTT.

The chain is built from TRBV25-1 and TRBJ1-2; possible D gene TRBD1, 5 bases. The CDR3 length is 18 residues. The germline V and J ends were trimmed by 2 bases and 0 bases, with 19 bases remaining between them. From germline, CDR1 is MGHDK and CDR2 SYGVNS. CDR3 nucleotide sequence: TGTGCCAGCAGTGAAATGGGGGACCAGCGATACCCTAACTATGGCTACACCTTC. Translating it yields CASSEMGDQRYPNYGYTF.

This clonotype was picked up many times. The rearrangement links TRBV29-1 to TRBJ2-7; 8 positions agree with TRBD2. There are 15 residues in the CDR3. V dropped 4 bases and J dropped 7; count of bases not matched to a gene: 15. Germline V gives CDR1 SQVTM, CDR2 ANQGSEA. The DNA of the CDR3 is TGCAGCGTTGCCGCCGCGGGGGGAGGCTTGCGGGAGCAGTACTTC. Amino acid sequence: CSVAAAGGGLREQYF.

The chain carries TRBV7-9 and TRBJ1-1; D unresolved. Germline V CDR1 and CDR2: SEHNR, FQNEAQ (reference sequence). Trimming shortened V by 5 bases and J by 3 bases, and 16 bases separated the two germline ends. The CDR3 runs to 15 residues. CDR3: CASSPRRYEDTEAFF. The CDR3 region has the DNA TGTGCCAGCAGCCCAAGGCGGTATGAGGACACTGAAGCTTTCTTT. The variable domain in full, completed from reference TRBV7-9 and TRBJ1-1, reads DTGVSQNPRHKITKRGQNVTFRCDPISEHNRLYWYRQTLGQGPEFLTYFQNEAQLEKSRLLSDRFSAERPKGSFSTLEIQRTEQGDSAMYLCASSPRRYEDTEAFFGQGTRLTVV.

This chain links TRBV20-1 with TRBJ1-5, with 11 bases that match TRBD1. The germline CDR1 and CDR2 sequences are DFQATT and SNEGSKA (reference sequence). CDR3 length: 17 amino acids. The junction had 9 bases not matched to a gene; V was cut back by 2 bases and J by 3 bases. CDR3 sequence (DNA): TGCAGTGCTAGATGGGCGGACAGGGGGCGGCCCAATCAGCCCCAGCATTTT. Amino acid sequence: CSARWADRGRPNQPQHF.

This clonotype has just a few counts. The CDR3 bases are TGTGCCAGCAGGACCTACAGGGAAGTGGATCAGCCCCAGCATTTT. Translation gives CASRTYREVDQPQHF. V gene TRBV7-9 combines with J gene TRBJ1-5; weak D call: TRBD1 (6 bases). Deletions cut 6 bases from V and 5 bases from J, with 17 bases between. Germline V CDR1 and CDR2: SEHNR, FQNEAQ (reference sequence). This CDR3 spans 15 amino acids.

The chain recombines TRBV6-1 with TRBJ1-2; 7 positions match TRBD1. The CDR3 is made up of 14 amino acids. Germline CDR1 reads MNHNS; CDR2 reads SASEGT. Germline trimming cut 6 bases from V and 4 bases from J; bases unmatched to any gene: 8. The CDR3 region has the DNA TGTGCCAGCAGACCAGGACAGGTCAGCTATGGCTACACCTTC. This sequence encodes CASRPGQVSYGYTF.